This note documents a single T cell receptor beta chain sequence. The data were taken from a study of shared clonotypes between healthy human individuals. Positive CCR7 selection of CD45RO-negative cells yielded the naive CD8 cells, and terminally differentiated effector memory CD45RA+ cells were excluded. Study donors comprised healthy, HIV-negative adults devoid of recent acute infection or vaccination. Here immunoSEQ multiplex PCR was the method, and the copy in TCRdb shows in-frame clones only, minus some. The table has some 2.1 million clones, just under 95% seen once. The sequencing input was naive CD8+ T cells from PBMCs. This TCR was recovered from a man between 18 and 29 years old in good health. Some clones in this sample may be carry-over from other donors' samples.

The CDR3 DNA reads TGTGCCAGCAGTTTTGTGCAGGGTAACGAGCAGTACTTC. This gives the protein CASSFVQGNEQYF. This chain connects TRBV28 to TRBJ2-7; the D gene is possibly TRBD1 (5 bases). CDR1 and CDR2 from the germline V gene are MDHEN and SYDVKM. The CDR3 loop spans 13 amino acids. Trimming took 3 bases from V and 5 from J, leaving 11 bases between them. Full variable domain (remainder filled in from reference TRBV28 and TRBJ2-7): DVKVTQSSRYLVKRTGEKVFLECVQDMDHENMFWYRQDPGLGLRLIYFSYDVKMKEKGDIPEGYSVSREKKERFSLILESASTNQTSMYLCASSFVQGNEQYFGPGTRLTVT.